The 20 T cell receptor beta chains below all came from one sample that was sequenced in a study of blood T cell repertoires in COVID-19. Sequenced by immunoSEQ multiplex PCR; TCRdb stores in-frame clones only, minus some. The table has more than 250,000 clones, approximately 88% seen once; the top ten hold approximately 1.8%. The sample comprised peripheral blood. All receptors derive from a woman between 25 and 40 years old with COVID-19, enrolled during active disease.

A few counts support this clone. The chain recombines TRBV19 with TRBJ2-5; D might be TRBD1 (6 bases). CDR1 is LNHDA and CDR2 is SQIVND in the germline V gene (reference sequence). The CDR3 runs 11 residues. V lost 6 bases to trimming and J lost 11 bases, with 13 bases between them. The CDR3 loop is CASRLQGIQYF. The DNA of the CDR3 is TGTGCCAGTAGGCTTCAGGGGATTCAGTACTTC.

The chain links TRBV28 to TRBJ1-1; 7 nucleotides align to TRBD1. This CDR3 comprises 14 residues. Trimming took 6 bases from V and 0 from J; bases not matched to a gene: 4. Germline CDR1 and CDR2: MDHEN and SYDVKM. CDR3 sequence reads: CASRLTGMNTEAFF. As DNA, the CDR3 is TGTGCCAGCAGATTGACAGGGATGAACACTGAAGCTTTCTTT.

The chain combines TRBV5-1 with TRBJ2-2; D may be TRBD2 (5 bases). This CDR3 has 16 amino acids. Between the trimmed V and J ends, which lost 1 base and 4 bases, there was a span of 14 bases. The germline V gene has CDR1 SGHRS and CDR2 YFSETQ. CDR3 sequence (DNA): TGCGCCAGCAGCTTGACGTCACGCGCGGGCACCGGGGAGCTGTTTTTT. Protein sequence: CASSLTSRAGTGELFF.

The J gene is TRBJ1-3, the V gene TRBV6-2 or TRBV6-3, with D unresolved. The CDR3 length is 14 residues. V was clipped by 2 bases and J by 0 bases, with 5 bases between them. In germline, CDR1 is MNHEY, CDR2 SVGEGT. The CDR3 nucleotides read TGTGCCAGCAGTTACGGGAGCTCTGGAAACACCATATATTTT. The encoded protein is CASSYGSSGNTIYF.

The gene calls are TRBV11-2 and TRBJ1-1; TRBD1 aligns across 7 bases. The CDR3 has 15 residues. V shed 3 bases and J 6 bases; nucleotides not matched to a gene: 10. CDR1 is SGHAT, CDR2 FQNNGV, per germline. The CDR3 nucleotides are TGTGCCAGCAGCTTTCAAGGGCACCAGGGGGCTGAAGCTTTCTTT. Translation gives CASSFQGHQGAEAFF.

The V call is TRBV2, the J call TRBJ2-7, with D possibly TRBD1 on 6 matching bases. The CDR3 is made up of 13 amino acids. Per germline, CDR1 SNHLY and CDR2 FYNNEI. V was trimmed by 8 bases and J by 5 bases, leaving 16 bases between them. The CDR3 DNA reads TGTGCCAGCGTAGGGGGTGGAATCCACGAGCAGTACTTC. Encoded protein: CASVGGGIHEQYF.

CDR3 bases: TGTGCCAGCAGTGAAGAGTCGGAGAGTTATGGCTACACCTTC. Amino acid sequence: CASSEESESYGYTF. The chain joins TRBV2 to TRBJ1-2; no reliable D call. The V gene's germline CDR1 is SNHLY and CDR2 FYNNEI. V lost 1 base and J 5 bases, leaving 11 bases between the germline ends. This CDR3 has 14 amino acids.

V usage is TRBV4-2 and J usage is TRBJ1-3; no firm D call. With 4 bases removed from V and 0 bases from J, the gap between germline ends came to 16 bases. There are 17 residues in the CDR3. CDR1 is LGHNA, CDR2 YNFKEQ, per germline. CDR3: CASSLYRQAYSGNTIYF. CDR3 DNA: TGTGCCAGCAGCCTATACCGCCAAGCATACTCTGGAAACACCATATATTTT.

This clone appeared a single time. The chain combines TRBV5-1 with TRBJ1-1; 7 bases match TRBD1. CDR3 length equals 16 residues. Unmatched junction bases numbered 11, after V lost 2 bases and J lost 4 bases. CDR1 and CDR2 (germline): SGHRS, YFSETQ. CDR3 loop: CASSLGQVGSFTEAFF. As DNA, the CDR3 is TGCGCCAGCAGCTTAGGACAGGTTGGAAGTTTCACTGAAGCTTTCTTT.

The sample holds a few counts of this clone. The chain carries TRBV7-3 and TRBJ2-3; 11 bases map to TRBD2. The J segment lost 5 bases and the V segment lost 5 bases, leaving 6 bases of the junction unmatched. CDR1 is SGHTA and CDR2 is FQGTGA in the germline V gene. The CDR3 has 15 amino acids. In DNA, the CDR3 is TGTGCCAGCAGCATAGCGGGGGGGCCGGGAGATACGCAGTATTTT. Translated, it gives CASSIAGGPGDTQYF.

The rearrangement joins TRBV7-8 to TRBJ1-2; TRBD1 matches 9 bases. There are 14 residues in the CDR3. The V and J ends lost 6 bases and 6 bases, in that order; junction bases with no gene match: 8. Germline V CDR1 and CDR2: SGHVS, FQNEAQ. CDR3 DNA sequence: TGTGCCAGCAGACAAACAGGGGGCTCGCATGGCTACACCTTC. Amino acid sequence: CASRQTGGSHGYTF.

V and J are TRBV2 and TRBJ2-3; 9 bases agree with TRBD1. Germline CDR1 SNHLY, CDR2 FYNNEI. Germline trimming cut 6 bases from V and 3 bases from J; bases unmatched to any gene: 7. This CDR3 is built from 15 residues. This chain's CDR3 is CASRSTGGSTDTQYF. The CDR3 nucleotides are TGTGCCAGCAGATCGACAGGGGGTTCGACAGATACGCAGTATTTT.

The chain has TRBV27 and TRBJ1-2; 11 nucleotides match TRBD1. Losses at the gene ends were 5 bases for V and 4 bases for J; bases not matched to a gene: 12. The CDR3 consists of 17 residues. CDR1 and CDR2 from the germline V gene are MNHEY and SMNVEV (reference sequence). CDR3 in DNA: TGTGCCAGCAGTATACTGGGACAGGGGGATCGCCTCTATGGCTACACCTTC. Translating it yields CASSILGQGDRLYGYTF.

V is TRBV4-1 and J is TRBJ1-1; D gene uncertain. The germline gives CDR1 MGHRA, CDR2 YSYEKL. The ends were cut back, 6 bases at V and 3 bases at J, with 11 bases in the middle. This CDR3 region has 13 residues. The CDR3 DNA reads as TGCGCCAGCAGACGTATCGGGGACACTGAAGCTTTCTTT. Translated, it gives CASRRIGDTEAFF.

The chain uses TRBV6-6 and TRBJ2-3, with a possible D match to TRBD1 (5 bases). Germline V gene data show CDR1 as MNHNY and CDR2 as SVGAGI (reference sequence). Trimming shortened V by 8 bases and J by 0 bases, and 15 bases separated the two germline ends. This CDR3 has 15 amino acids. DNA of the CDR3: TGTGCCAGCCCAAGGGGCCGGAACAGCACAGATACGCAGTATTTT. Protein: CASPRGRNSTDTQYF.

V usage is TRBV4-1 and J usage is TRBJ2-5; 11 bases align to TRBD1. The germline gives CDR1 MGHRA, CDR2 YSYEKL. The V segment lost 0 bases and the J segment 4 bases; nucleotides outside the gene matches: 4. The CDR3 covers 16 residues. The CDR3 sequence: CASSQEPGTGGETQYF. The CDR3 DNA is TGCGCCAGCAGCCAAGAGCCCGGGACAGGGGGAGAGACCCAGTACTTC.

The chain employs TRBV4-1 and TRBJ1-5; possibly TRBD1 for D (5 bases). Trimming cost V 3 bases and J 0 bases, with 9 bases left between them. Germline CDR1 and CDR2: MGHRA and YSYEKL. CDR3 length: 15 residues. The CDR3 DNA follows: TGCGCCAGCAGCCAGGGGCCGAATAGCAATCAGCCCCAGCATTTT. As protein: CASSQGPNSNQPQHF.

V gene TRBV11-1 combines with J gene TRBJ1-1; tentatively, D is TRBD1 (6 bases). CDR3 size: 12 residues. V gave up 8 bases and J gave up 3 bases, with 10 bases separating them. Germline V lookup: CDR1 SGHAT, CDR2 FQDESV (reference sequence). CDR3 residues: CASQQGYTEAFF. For the CDR3, the DNA is TGTGCCAGCCAACAGGGTTACACTGAAGCTTTCTTT. Together with reference TRBV11-1 and TRBJ1-1, the CDR3 gives the full variable domain: EAEVAQSPRYKITEKSQAVAFWCDPISGHATLYWYRQILGQGPELLVQFQDESVVDDSQLPKDRFSAERLKGVDSTLKIQPAELGDSAMYLCASQQGYTEAFFGQGTRLTVV.

The CDR3 bases are TGTGCCAGCAGCGTCGACAGTCCCTCTGGAAACACCATATATTTT. Translated: CASSVDSPSGNTIYF. This chain links TRBV9 with TRBJ1-3; D is perhaps TRBD1 (5 bases). Trimming shortened V by 2 bases and J by 0 bases, and 9 bases separated the two germline ends. CDR3 length: 15 residues. Per germline, CDR1 SGDLS and CDR2 YYNGEE.

The chain has TRBV11-2 and TRBJ2-2; TRBD1 matches 7 bases. The CDR3 spans 16 residues. In germline, CDR1 is SGHAT, CDR2 FQNNGV. J was trimmed by 5 bases and V by 5 bases; bases with no gene match: 11. CDR3 nucleotide sequence: TGTGCCAGCAGCCCCCCCGACAGGGTTTATACCGGGGAGCTGTTTTTT. It codes for CASSPPDRVYTGELFF.